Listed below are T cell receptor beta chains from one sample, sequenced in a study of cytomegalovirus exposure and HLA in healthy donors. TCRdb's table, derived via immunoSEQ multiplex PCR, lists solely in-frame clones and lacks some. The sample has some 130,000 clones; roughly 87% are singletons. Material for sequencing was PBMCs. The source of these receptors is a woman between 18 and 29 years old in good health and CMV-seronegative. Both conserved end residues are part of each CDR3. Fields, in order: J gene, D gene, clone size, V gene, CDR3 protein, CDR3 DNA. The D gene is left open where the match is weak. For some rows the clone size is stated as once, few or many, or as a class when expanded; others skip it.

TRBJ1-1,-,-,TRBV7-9,CASSLVWAEAFF,TGTGCCAGCAGCTTAGTATGGGCAGAAGCTTTCTTT
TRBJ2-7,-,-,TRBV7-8,CASSLDRFYEQYF,TGTGCCAGCAGCTTAGACAGGTTCTACGAGCAGTACTTC
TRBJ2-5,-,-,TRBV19,CASRWRGGDGYLQETQYF,TGTGCCAGCCGATGGAGAGGGGGTGACGGTTATCTACAAGAGACCCAGTACTTC
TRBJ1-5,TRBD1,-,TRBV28,CASRQQGTGSNQPQHF,TGTGCCAGCAGACAACAGGGGACGGGAAGCAATCAGCCCCAGCATTTT
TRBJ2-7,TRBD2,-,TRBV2,CASKGGTSGDYEQYF,TGTGCCAGCAAGGGGGGGACTAGCGGGGACTACGAGCAGTACTTC
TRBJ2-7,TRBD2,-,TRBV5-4,CASSRTSGTYEQYF,TGTGCCAGCAGCCGGACTAGCGGGACCTACGAGCAGTACTTC
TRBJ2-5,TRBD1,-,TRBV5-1,CASSSGTGTGETQYF,TGCGCCAGCAGCTCGGGGACAGGGACGGGAGAGACCCAGTACTTC
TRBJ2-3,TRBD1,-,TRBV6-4,CASSEGEQGADTQYF,TGTGCCAGCAGTGAAGGAGAACAGGGGGCAGATACGCAGTATTTT
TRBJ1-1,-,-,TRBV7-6,CASSRGNTEAFF,TGTGCCAGCAGCCGGGGGAACACTGAAGCTTTCTTT
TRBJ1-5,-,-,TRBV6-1,CASSEDWPLGEVNNQPQHF,TGTGCCAGCAGTGAAGATTGGCCCTTAGGGGAGGTCAACAATCAGCCCCAGCATTTT
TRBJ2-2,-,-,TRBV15,CATSTRSPPNTGELFF,TGTGCCACCAGCACCAGAAGTCCCCCGAACACCGGGGAGCTGTTTTTT
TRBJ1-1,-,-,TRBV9,CASSLSGVIHTEAFF,TGTGCCAGCAGCCTCTCGGGGGTTATTCACACTGAAGCTTTCTTT
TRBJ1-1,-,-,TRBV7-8,CASSLSMNTEAFF,TGTGCCAGCAGCTTATCTATGAACACTGAAGCTTTCTTT
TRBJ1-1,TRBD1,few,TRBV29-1,CSLSGQLYTEAFF,TGCAGTTTGTCGGGACAGTTATACACTGAAGCTTTCTTT
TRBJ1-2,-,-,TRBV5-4,CASSLGQRNYGYTF,TGTGCCAGCAGCTTGGGACAGCGAAACTATGGCTACACCTTC
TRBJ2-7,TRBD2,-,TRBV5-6,CASSLESAGGPSYEQYF,TGTGCCAGCAGCTTGGAGTCGGCGGGGGGACCCTCGTACGAGCAGTACTTC
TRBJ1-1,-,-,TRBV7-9,CASSLRRGPNTEAFF,TGTGCCAGCAGCTTAAGGAGGGGCCCGAACACTGAAGCTTTCTTT
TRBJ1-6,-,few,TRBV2,CASWGGFDSPLHF,TGTGCCAGCTGGGGGGGCTTCGATTCACCCCTCCACTTT
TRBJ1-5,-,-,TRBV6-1,CATSVDSNQPQHF,TGTGCCACTTCAGTTGATAGCAATCAGCCCCAGCATTTT
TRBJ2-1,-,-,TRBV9,CASSVEQGPGNEQFF,TGTGCCAGCAGCGTAGAACAGGGACCTGGGAATGAGCAGTTCTTC
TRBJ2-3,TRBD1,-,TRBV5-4,CASSRQGNTQYF,TGTGCCAGCAGCCGACAGGGAAATACGCAGTATTTT
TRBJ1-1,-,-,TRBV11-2,CASSSWTAYTEAFF,TGTGCCAGCAGCTCGTGGACAGCCTACACTGAAGCTTTCTTT
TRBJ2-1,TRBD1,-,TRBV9,CASSVGGGGYNEQFF,TGTGCCAGCAGCGTAGGAGGGGGCGGGTACAATGAGCAGTTCTTC
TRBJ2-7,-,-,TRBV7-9,CASSPLLSPSYEQYF,TGTGCCAGCAGCCCGTTACTCTCGCCATCCTACGAGCAGTACTTC
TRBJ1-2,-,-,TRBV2,CASSVRDTNYGYTF,TGTGCCAGCAGTGTTAGGGACACCAACTATGGCTACACCTTC
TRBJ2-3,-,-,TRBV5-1,CASSPGTLTSTDTQYF,TGCGCCAGCAGCCCAGGGACATTGACTAGCACAGATACGCAGTATTTT
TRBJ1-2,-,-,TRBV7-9,CASSLPNSWAAGGGYTF,TGTGCCAGCAGCTTACCCAACTCTTGGGCCGCGGGAGGTGGCTACACCTTC
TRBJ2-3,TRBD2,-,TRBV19,CASSDRGGTDTQYF,TGTGCCAGTAGTGACCGGGGGGGGACGGATACGCAGTATTTT
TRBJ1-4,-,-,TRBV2,CASTETHSSNEKLFF,TGTGCCAGCACAGAGACCCACAGCTCTAATGAAAAACTGTTTTTT
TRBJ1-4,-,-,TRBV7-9,CASSRQGGSNEKLFF,TGTGCCAGCAGCCGCCAAGGGGGATCTAATGAAAAACTGTTTTTT
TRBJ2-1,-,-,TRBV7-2,CASSASRGLAYNEQFF,TGTGCCAGCAGCGCCTCCCGGGGTCTGGCCTACAATGAGCAGTTCTTC
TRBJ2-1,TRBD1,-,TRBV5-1,CASSDQGGQGQGNEQFF,TGCGCCAGCAGCGACCAAGGGGGACAGGGGCAGGGGAATGAGCAGTTCTTC
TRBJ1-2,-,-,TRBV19,CASRDIGDGYTF,TGTGCCAGTAGGGACATTGGCGATGGCTACACCTTC
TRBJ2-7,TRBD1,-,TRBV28,CASRTGLSPYEQYF,TGTGCCAGCAGGACAGGGCTTTCCCCCTACGAGCAGTACTTC
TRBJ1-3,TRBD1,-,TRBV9,CASSSRQGLSGNTIYF,TGTGCCAGCAGCTCCCGACAGGGCCTCTCTGGAAACACCATATATTTT
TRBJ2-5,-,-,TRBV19,CASTPRGGETQYF,TGTGCCAGTACCCCTAGGGGGGGGGAGACCCAGTACTTC
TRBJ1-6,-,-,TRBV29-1,CSARQEDSPLHF,TGCAGCGCTCGACAGGAGGATTCACCCCTCCACTTT
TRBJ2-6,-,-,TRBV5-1,CASSLGQGANVLTF,TGCGCCAGCAGCCTAGGACAGGGGGCCAACGTCCTGACTTTC